This T cell receptor (beta chain) emerged from a study of cytomegalovirus exposure and HLA in healthy donors. Across the study: The 120 validation repertoires used the same platform as the roughly 670 first-cohort repertoires (as reported by a later analysis).

The assay was immunoSEQ multiplex PCR, and TCRdb's table has in-frame clones only and misses some. The table has 100,000 to 150,000 clones, just under 95% seen once. The study's findings and limits: CMV antigen specificity of a few CMV-associated chains was confirmed in vitro. TCR sequences were mostly rare, though some public TCRs occurred in many donors. Researchers counted about 150 TCR beta chains as cytomegalovirus-associated.

Trimming removed 2 bases at V and 7 bases at J, with 6 bases between. Germline CDR1 SGHTA, CDR2 FQGNSA. CDR3 size: 12 residues. With regard to this clone: Its cognate antigen is unknown.

The clonotype originates from a young woman in good health and CMV-seronegative. The chain has TRBV7-2 and TRBJ2-1; D not certain. The sequenced sample was PBMCs. CDR3 DNA: TGTGCCAGCAGCTTAACGGGTAATGAGCAGTTCTTC. Translating gives CASSLTGNEQFF.